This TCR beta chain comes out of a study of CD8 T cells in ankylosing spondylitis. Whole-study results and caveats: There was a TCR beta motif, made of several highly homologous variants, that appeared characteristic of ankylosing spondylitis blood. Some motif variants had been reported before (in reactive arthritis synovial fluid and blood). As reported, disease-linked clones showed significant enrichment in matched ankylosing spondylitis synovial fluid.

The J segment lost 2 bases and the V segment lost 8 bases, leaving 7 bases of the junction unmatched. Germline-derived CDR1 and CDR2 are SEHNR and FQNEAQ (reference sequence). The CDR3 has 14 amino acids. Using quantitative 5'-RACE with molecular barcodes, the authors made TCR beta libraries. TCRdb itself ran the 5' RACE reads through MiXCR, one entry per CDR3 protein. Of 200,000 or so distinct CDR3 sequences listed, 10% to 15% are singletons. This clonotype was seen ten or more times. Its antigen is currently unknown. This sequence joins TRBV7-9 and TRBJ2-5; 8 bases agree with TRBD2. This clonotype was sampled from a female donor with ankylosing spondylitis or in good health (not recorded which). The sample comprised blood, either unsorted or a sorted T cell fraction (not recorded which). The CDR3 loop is CASSLGGGQETQYF. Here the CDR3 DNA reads TGTGCCAGCTCGCTCGGCGGGGGGCAAGAGACCCAGTACTTC.